A selection of T cell receptor beta chains follows, all from one sample in a study of blood T cell repertoires in COVID-19. TCRdb's table, derived via immunoSEQ multiplex PCR, lists solely in-frame clones and lacks some. The data show about 100,000 clones, more than 75% seen once. Sequencing used peripheral blood. These receptors were collected from a human donor in a cohort sampled during active COVID-19. Both conserved end residues are part of each CDR3. The D gene is left open where the match is weak. Clone size is not always given. Where it is, it says once, few, many or a class for expanded clones.

V	D	size	J	DNA	CDR3
TRBV18	.	.	TRBJ2-7	TGTGCCAGCTCACCGTTAATGGGGGGAGTTTTCCACGAGCAGTACTTC	CASSPLMGGVFHEQYF
TRBV28	.	.	TRBJ1-5	TGTGCCAGCGCATTACAGGGCTGGGGTCAGCCCCAGCATTTT	CASALQGWGQPQHF
TRBV5-1	.	.	TRBJ2-5	TGCGCCAGCAAACAGACCTTCCAAGAGACCCAGTACTTC	CASKQTFQETQYF
TRBV21-1	.	.	TRBJ2-7	TGTGCCAACCGCCGATACAGGGCCCACGAGCAGTACTTC	CANRRYRAHEQYF
TRBV7-6	.	.	TRBJ1-3	TGTGCCAGCAGCCCCGGGCCTGACAGGAGCTCTGGAAACACCATATATTTT	CASSPGPDRSSGNTIYF
TRBV7-2	TRBD1	.	TRBJ1-1	TGTGCCAGCAGCACGTCGACAGGGACTGAAGCTTTCTTT	CASSTSTGTEAFF
TRBV18	TRBD2	.	TRBJ2-1	TGTGCCAGCTCACCTCCGGGACTACCAAACAATGAGCAGTTCTTC	CASSPPGLPNNEQFF
TRBV2	TRBD2	.	TRBJ2-3	TGTGCCAGCAGTGAACAACTAGCGGGAACAGATACGCAGTATTTT	CASSEQLAGTDTQYF
TRBV28	TRBD2	.	TRBJ2-7	TGTGCCAGCACCCCAGGTGGGACTAGCGGATACGAGCAGTACTTC	CASTPGGTSGYEQYF
TRBV27	.	few	TRBJ2-3	TGTGCCAGCACGAGGAAGGATACGCAGTATTTT	CASTRKDTQYF
TRBV3-1/TRBV3-2	TRBD2	.	TRBJ2-1	TGTGCCAGCAGCCAAGATCTTGGACTAGCAGTCCCCCGGTTCTTC	CASSQDLGLAVPRFF
TRBV4-3	.	.	TRBJ1-6	TGCGCCAGCAGCCCAGGGCGTTCACCCCTCCACTTT	CASSPGRSPLHF
TRBV27	.	once	TRBJ1-4	TGTGCCAGCAGTTTACGACAGAGTAGTGCAACTAATGAAAAACTGTTTTTT	CASSLRQSSATNEKLFF
TRBV3-1/TRBV3-2	.	.	TRBJ2-3	TGTGCCAGCAGCCCACAGGCCACTAGCACAGATACGCAGTATTTT	CASSPQATSTDTQYF
TRBV4-3	TRBD2	.	TRBJ2-2	TGCGCCAGCAGCCAAGATGGACTAGGAACGAACACCGGGGAGCTGTTTTTT	CASSQDGLGTNTGELFF
TRBV21-1	.	.	TRBJ1-2	TGTGCCAGCAGCAAAGGAGGGCCAGGGGGCTACGGCTATGGCTACACCTTC	CASSKGGPGGYGYGYTF
TRBV24-1	TRBD2	once	TRBJ2-1	TGTGCCACCAGCTCCCAAGTTCCCCCCCCTAGCGGGAGTAGGAATGAGCAGTTCTTC	CATSSQVPPPSGSRNEQFF
TRBV4-3	TRBD1	.	TRBJ1-2	TGCGCCAGCAGCCAAATCACAGGGGAGAACTATGGCTACACCTTC	CASSQITGENYGYTF
TRBV28	TRBD2	few	TRBJ2-7	TGTGCCAGCGAATTTCCTAGCGGGAGGGCCGGAGGAGGTGAGCAGTACTTC	CASEFPSGRAGGGEQYF
TRBV5-1	.	.	TRBJ2-5	TGCGCCAGCAGCTTGGCCGGCACCGAGGAGGAGACCCAGTACTTC	CASSLAGTEEETQYF
TRBV7-3	TRBD2	.	TRBJ2-5	TGTGCCAGCAGCCCGACTAGCGGGAGTTGGGAGACCCAGTACTTC	CASSPTSGSWETQYF
TRBV9	TRBD1	.	TRBJ1-2	TGTGCCAGCACCTTCTCAGGGGGCTTTGGCTACACCTTC	CASTFSGGFGYTF